Listed below are T cell receptor beta chains from one sample, sequenced in a study of cytomegalovirus exposure and HLA in healthy donors. The protocol was immunoSEQ multiplex PCR, while the TCRdb copy is restricted to in-frame clones and leaves out a portion. Altogether approximately 270,000 clones are present, 80% to 90% being singletons, with the ten largest covering 0.95% to 1.1%. Sequencing used PBMCs. The receptors come from a woman aged 18 to 35 in good health and CMV-seronegative. The CDR3 runs from the conserved cysteine through the conserved F or W. D genes are given only for firm matches. Clone size appears in some rows only: once, few, many, or a class for an expanded clone.

J gene | clone size | D gene | V gene | CDR3 DNA | CDR3 protein
TRBJ1-4 | . | . | TRBV29-1 | TGCAGCGTTGGAGGGCTTACTAATGAAAAACTGTTTTTT | CSVGGLTNEKLFF
TRBJ2-7 | . | TRBD2 | TRBV27 | TGTGCCAGCAGTGGATTGACTAGCATCTACGAGCAGTACTTC | CASSGLTSIYEQYF
TRBJ2-5 | once | TRBD2 | TRBV4-1 | TGCGCCAGCAGCCAAGCTGAACTAGCGGGAGTCGAGGAGACCCAGTACTTC | CASSQAELAGVEETQYF
TRBJ2-2 | . | TRBD2 | TRBV5-1 | TGCGCCAGCAGCCCGGGCGGGGGATTCGGCGGGGAGCTGTTTTTT | CASSPGGGFGGELFF
TRBJ1-5 | . | . | TRBV5-1 | TGCGCCAGCAGCACCCTCGGGGATCAGCCCCAGCATTTT | CASSTLGDQPQHF
TRBJ2-2 | once | TRBD2 | TRBV6-4 | TGTGCCAGCAGTCCGGCAGCGGGGGAGAACACCGGGGAGCTGTTTTTT | CASSPAAGENTGELFF
TRBJ2-3 | . | . | TRBV19 | TGTGCCAGTACTTCTAATCCGGGGGTGACAGATACGCAGTATTTT | CASTSNPGVTDTQYF
TRBJ2-7 | . | . | TRBV27 | TGTGCCAGCAGTTCGTCAGAGGCCTACGAGCAGTACTTC | CASSSSEAYEQYF
TRBJ1-2 | few | TRBD1 | TRBV30 | TGTGCCTGGAGCTCACAGGGGGCCGGTGGCTACACCTTC | CAWSSQGAGGYTF
TRBJ1-5 | few | . | TRBV30 | TGTGCCTGGAGTAACCCCGCGGGCGGGCCCCAGCATTTT | CAWSNPAGGPQHF
TRBJ2-7 | . | TRBD2 | TRBV10-3 | TGTGCCATCCGACTAGCGGGAGGGTCGGGGGAGCAGTACTTC | CAIRLAGGSGEQYF
TRBJ2-7 | . | TRBD1 | TRBV7-2 | TGTGCCAGCACCCAGGGGGCTACCAGGGAGCAGTACTTC | CASTQGATREQYF
TRBJ2-7 | . | . | TRBV5-1 | TGCGCCAGCAGCTTACCAACAGGTCCCCGACCGTACGAGCAGTACTTC | CASSLPTGPRPYEQYF
TRBJ1-1 | once | . | TRBV30 | TGTGCCTGGAGCGGGGGTACAATGAACACTGAAGCTTTCTTT | CAWSGGTMNTEAFF
TRBJ1-1 | . | . | TRBV10-2 | TGCGCCAGCAGTGTTAGCGGGGACACTGAAGCTTTCTTT | CASSVSGDTEAFF
TRBJ2-7 | . | . | TRBV4-1 | TGCGCCAGCAGCCAAGTAACTCAATACGAGCAGTACTTC | CASSQVTQYEQYF
TRBJ1-6 | once | . | TRBV6-1 | TGTGCCAGCAGTGAGTACCCCACAGGGATCGGGTATAATTCACCCCTCCACTTT | CASSEYPTGIGYNSPLHF
TRBJ1-2 | . | . | TRBV28 | TGTGCCAGCAGTTTACCAGGCTCTGGCTACACCTTC | CASSLPGSGYTF
TRBJ2-1 | . | TRBD1 | TRBV15 | TGTGCCACCATTCCGGACAGGGGAGGGAATGAGCAGTTCTTC | CATIPDRGGNEQFF
TRBJ2-7 | few | . | TRBV11-3 | TGTGCCAGCAGCTCCCAACTAGAGCAGTACTTC | CASSSQLEQYF
TRBJ2-1 | . | . | TRBV7-2 | TGTGCCAGCAGCTTACGGGCGACTAGCTCCTACAATGAGCAGTTCTTC | CASSLRATSSYNEQFF
TRBJ2-1 | few | TRBD2 | TRBV13 | TGTGCCAGCAGCTTTCGGGCAGCGGGATGGTCCTACAATGAGCAGTTCTTC | CASSFRAAGWSYNEQFF
TRBJ2-7 | . | . | TRBV9 | TGTGCCAGCAGCGTAGCCGGGCAGGGTTCTTACGAGCAGTACTTC | CASSVAGQGSYEQYF
TRBJ2-5 | . | . | TRBV7-2 | TGTGCCAGCAGCTTAGTGCGGGAGACCCAGTACTTC | CASSLVRETQYF
TRBJ2-1 | . | TRBD2 | TRBV5-1 | TGCGCCAGCAGCTTACTACTAGCGGCTAGTAATGAGCAGTTCTTC | CASSLLLAASNEQFF
TRBJ2-7 | few | . | TRBV21-1 | TGTGCCAGGTGGCTGCGTAGGGCGGGGGAGCAGTACTTC | CARWLRRAGEQYF
TRBJ2-7 | . | . | TRBV27 | TGTGCCAGCAGTTACCCGCGGTTCGAGCAGTACTTC | CASSYPRFEQYF
TRBJ2-1 | . | TRBD2 | TRBV5-1 | TGCGCCAGCAGCTTGGAAAGCGGGAGGTCTTACAATGAGCAGTTCTTC | CASSLESGRSYNEQFF
TRBJ2-1 | . | TRBD2 | TRBV29-1 | TGCAGCGAACGACTAGCGGGACAGGGCAATGAGCAGTTCTTC | CSERLAGQGNEQFF
TRBJ1-3 | . | . | TRBV19 | TGTGCCAGTAGTTCCCAGGGGCGAAACACCATATATTTT | CASSSQGRNTIYF
TRBJ1-5 | . | . | TRBV7-3 | TGTGCCAGCAGCCGCAGGGCTCAAAGCAATCAGCCCCAGCATTTT | CASSRRAQSNQPQHF
TRBJ2-7 | . | . | TRBV6-1 | TGTGCCAGCAGTGAGCCCGGGAGACGGTACGAGCAGTACTTC | CASSEPGRRYEQYF
TRBJ1-4 | few | TRBD1 | TRBV14 | TGTGCCAGCAGCCAACTGGGACAGGAAAAACTGTTTTTT | CASSQLGQEKLFF
TRBJ2-7 | few | . | TRBV30 | TGTGCCTGGAGCGCCAAGGAGGTGTATGGCGAGCAGTACTTC | CAWSAKEVYGEQYF
TRBJ2-3 | . | TRBD1 | TRBV5-1 | TGCGCCAGTGACAGGGGGGACACAGATACGCAGTATTTT | CASDRGDTDTQYF
TRBJ1-1 | . | TRBD1 | TRBV29-1 | TGCGGGGGGACAGGCGGTACTGAAGCTTTCTTT | CGGTGGTEAFF
TRBJ1-4 | . | . | TRBV27 | TGTGCCAGCAGCCGAAGGATAGGAGCCCGGAATGAAAAACTGTTTTTT | CASSRRIGARNEKLFF
TRBJ2-3 | . | TRBD2 | TRBV29-1 | TGCAGCGATAGGACTAGCGGGAGTACAGATACGCAGTATTTT | CSDRTSGSTDTQYF
TRBJ2-5 | . | . | TRBV27 | TGTGCCAGCAGTTTATGGGCAGGGGGGAAAGGAGAGACCCAGTACTTC | CASSLWAGGKGETQYF
TRBJ2-2 | few | . | TRBV11-3 | TGTGCCAGCAGGGCGGGGAACACCGGGGAGCTGTTTTTT | CASRAGNTGELFF
TRBJ2-7 | once | . | TRBV14 | TGTGCCAGCAGCCAAGATGAGGCACTCCCCTACGAGCAGTACTTC | CASSQDEALPYEQYF
TRBJ2-2 | . | . | TRBV11-3 | TGTGCCAGCAGCCCCCGGACTCTCACCGGGGAGCTGTTTTTT | CASSPRTLTGELFF
TRBJ2-3 | . | TRBD1 | TRBV29-1 | TGCAGCGTGGCGACAGGGTCCTCCACAGATACGCAGTATTTT | CSVATGSSTDTQYF
TRBJ1-5 | few | TRBD1 | TRBV19 | TGTGCCAGTGGCGAAACAGGGGGTGGAAGCAATCAGCCCCAGCATTTT | CASGETGGGSNQPQHF
TRBJ2-7 | . | TRBD2 | TRBV7-9 | TGTGCCAGCACCCCACTAGCGGGGGGTACCTACGAGCAGTACTTC | CASTPLAGGTYEQYF
TRBJ2-7 | few | TRBD2 | TRBV7-2 | TGTGCCAGCAGCTTAGCACTAGCGGCCAGCTACGAGCAGTACTTC | CASSLALAASYEQYF
TRBJ2-1 | . | TRBD2 | TRBV6-1 | TGTGCCAGCAGTGAACAAGCGGGAGTGGGTACGGGCAATGAGCAGTTCTTC | CASSEQAGVGTGNEQFF
TRBJ2-1 | . | . | TRBV27 | TGTGCCAGCAGTTTTAGCGATGAGCAGTTCTTC | CASSFSDEQFF
TRBJ2-1 | . | TRBD1 | TRBV15 | TGTGCCACCAGTTGGGACAGGGGGACCTACAATGAGCAGTTCTTC | CATSWDRGTYNEQFF
TRBJ1-5 | . | . | TRBV19 | TGTGCCAGTACCGATACAGGCTACAATCAGCCCCAGCATTTT | CASTDTGYNQPQHF
TRBJ1-1 | . | . | TRBV6-5 | TGTGCCAGCAGTTACGGGGCAGGGGAAGCTTTCTTT | CASSYGAGEAFF
TRBJ1-2 | few | . | TRBV7-9 | TGTGCCAGCAGCTTTCAACAGGCGGGCTACACCTTC | CASSFQQAGYTF